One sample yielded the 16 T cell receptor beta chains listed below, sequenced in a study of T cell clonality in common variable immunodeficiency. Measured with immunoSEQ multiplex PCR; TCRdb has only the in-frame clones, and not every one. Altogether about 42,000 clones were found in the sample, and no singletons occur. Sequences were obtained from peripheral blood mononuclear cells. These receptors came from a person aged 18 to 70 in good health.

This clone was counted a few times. Partial CDR3 DNA: TGCAGTGCTAGAGATCACGGACTAGCGGGGGTAGAGGAGACC. This encodes CSARDHGLAGVEET. The whole CDR3 is CSARDHGLAGVEETQYF. The chain has TRBV20-1 and TRBJ2-5; 13 nucleotides align to TRBD2. The missing CDR3 end, 3 residues past where the read stops, is filled in from the germline J gene. The V and J ends lost 0 bases and 5 bases, in that order; junction bases with no gene match: 9. This CDR3 is built from 17 residues. Germline CDR1 and CDR2: DFQATT and SNEGSKA (reference sequence).

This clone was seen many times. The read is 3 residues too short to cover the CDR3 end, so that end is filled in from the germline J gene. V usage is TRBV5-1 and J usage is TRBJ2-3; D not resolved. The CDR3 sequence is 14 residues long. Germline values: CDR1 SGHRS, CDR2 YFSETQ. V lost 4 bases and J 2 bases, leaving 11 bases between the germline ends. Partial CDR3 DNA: TGCGCCAGCAGCCGGTCCTCCCCCACAGATACG. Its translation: CASSRSSPTDT. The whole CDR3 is CASSRSSPTDTQYF.

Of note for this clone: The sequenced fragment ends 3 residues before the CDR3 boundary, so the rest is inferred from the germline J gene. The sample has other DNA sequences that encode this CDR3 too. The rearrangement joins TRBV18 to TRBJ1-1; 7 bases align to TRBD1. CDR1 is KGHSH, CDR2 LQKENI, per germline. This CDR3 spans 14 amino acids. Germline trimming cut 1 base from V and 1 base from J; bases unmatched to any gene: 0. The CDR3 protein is CASSPRQGNTEAFF. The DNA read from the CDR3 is TGTGCCAGCTCACCACGACAGGGGAACACTGAA.

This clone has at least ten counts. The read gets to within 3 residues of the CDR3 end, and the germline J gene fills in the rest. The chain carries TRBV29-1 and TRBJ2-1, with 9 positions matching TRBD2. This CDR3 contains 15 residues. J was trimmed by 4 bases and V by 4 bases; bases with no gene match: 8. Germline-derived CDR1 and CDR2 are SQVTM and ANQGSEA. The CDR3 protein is CSVASGDRYYNEQFF. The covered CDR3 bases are TGCAGCGTTGCTAGCGGGGACCGATATTACAATGAG.

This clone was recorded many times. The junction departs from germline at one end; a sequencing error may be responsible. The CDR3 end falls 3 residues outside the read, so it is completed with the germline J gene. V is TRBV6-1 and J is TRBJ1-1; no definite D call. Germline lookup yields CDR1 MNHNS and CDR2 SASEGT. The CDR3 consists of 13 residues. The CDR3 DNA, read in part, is TGTACCAGCAGTGATAAATCGAACACTGAA. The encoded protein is CTSSDKSNTE. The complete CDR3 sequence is CTSSDKSNTEAFF.

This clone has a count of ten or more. CDR3 DNA, as far as it was read: TGCGCCAGCAGCTTGGAAACAGGGGCGGGAACTGAA. Residues: CASSLETGAGTE. The whole CDR3 protein is CASSLETGAGTEAFF. This chain uses TRBV5-1 with TRBJ1-1; 7 nucleotides match TRBD1. With the read ending 3 residues before the CDR3 end, the germline J gene is used to fill in that end. V was clipped by 0 bases and J by 5 bases; unmatched bases: 7. Germline CDR1 SGHRS, CDR2 YFSETQ. The CDR3 runs 15 residues.

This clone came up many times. The sequenced part of the CDR3 DNA is TGTGCCAGCTCACCTCCATGGGGCGACTACGAG. Its protein is CASSPPWGDYE. The entire CDR3 is CASSPPWGDYEQYF. The rearrangement links TRBV18 to TRBJ2-7, with D possibly matching TRBD1 (5 bases). The read finishes 3 residues shy of the CDR3 end, and the germline J gene is used to complete it. The CDR3 totals 14 residues. Germline-derived CDR1 and CDR2 are KGHSH and LQKENI. Trimming took off 3 bases at V and 3 bases at J, with 12 bases between the two ends.

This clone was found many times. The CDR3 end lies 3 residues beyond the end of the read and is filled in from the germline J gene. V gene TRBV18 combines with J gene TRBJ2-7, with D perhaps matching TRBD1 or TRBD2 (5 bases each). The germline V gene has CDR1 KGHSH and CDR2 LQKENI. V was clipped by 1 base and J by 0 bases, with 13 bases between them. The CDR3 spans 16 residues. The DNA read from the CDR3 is TGTGCCAGCTCACCACTGCCGAGGGGTACCTCCTACGAG. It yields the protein CASSPLPRGTSYE. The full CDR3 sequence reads CASSPLPRGTSYEQYF.

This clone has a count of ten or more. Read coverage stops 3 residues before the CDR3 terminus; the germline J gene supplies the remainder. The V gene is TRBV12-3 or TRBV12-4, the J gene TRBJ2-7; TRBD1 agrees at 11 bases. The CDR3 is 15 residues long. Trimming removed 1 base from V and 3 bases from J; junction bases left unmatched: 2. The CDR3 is CASSLGTGGLYEQYF. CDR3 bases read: TGTGCCAGCAGTTTAGGGACAGGGGGCCTCTACGAG.

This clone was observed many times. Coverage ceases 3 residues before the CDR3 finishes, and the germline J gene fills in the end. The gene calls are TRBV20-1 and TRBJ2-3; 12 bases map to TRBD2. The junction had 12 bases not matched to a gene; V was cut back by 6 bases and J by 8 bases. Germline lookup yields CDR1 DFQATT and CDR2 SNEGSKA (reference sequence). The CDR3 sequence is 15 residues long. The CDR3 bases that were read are TGCAGTGCCCCTCCCGCTAGCGGGGGGGGCGGTACG. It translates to CSAPPASGGGGT. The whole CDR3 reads CSAPPASGGGGTQYF.

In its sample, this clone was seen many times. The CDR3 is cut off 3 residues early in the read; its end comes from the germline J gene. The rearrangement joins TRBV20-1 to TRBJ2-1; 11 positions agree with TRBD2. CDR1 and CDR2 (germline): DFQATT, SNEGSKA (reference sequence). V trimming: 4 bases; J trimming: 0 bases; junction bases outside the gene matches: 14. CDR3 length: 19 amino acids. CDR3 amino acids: CSAKGVSIAGGSSYNEQFF. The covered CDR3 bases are TGCAGTGCTAAAGGAGTCAGTATAGCGGGGGGGAGCTCCTACAATGAG.

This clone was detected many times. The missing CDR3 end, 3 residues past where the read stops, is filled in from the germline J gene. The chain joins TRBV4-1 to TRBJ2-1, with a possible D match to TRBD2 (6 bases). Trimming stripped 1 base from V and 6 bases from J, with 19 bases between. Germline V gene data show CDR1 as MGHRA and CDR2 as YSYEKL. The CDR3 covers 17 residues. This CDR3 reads CASSQVDMGLRSNEQFF. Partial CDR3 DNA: TGCGCCAGCAGCCAAGTTGATATGGGACTCCGCAGCAATGAG.

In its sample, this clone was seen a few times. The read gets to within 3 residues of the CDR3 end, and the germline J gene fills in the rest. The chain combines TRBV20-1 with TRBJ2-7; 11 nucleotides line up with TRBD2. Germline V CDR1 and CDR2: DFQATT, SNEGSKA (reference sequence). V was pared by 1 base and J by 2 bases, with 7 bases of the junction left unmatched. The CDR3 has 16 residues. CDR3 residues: CSARGTGTSGTYEQYF. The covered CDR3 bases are TGCAGTGCTAGAGGTACCGGGACTAGCGGAACCTACGAG.

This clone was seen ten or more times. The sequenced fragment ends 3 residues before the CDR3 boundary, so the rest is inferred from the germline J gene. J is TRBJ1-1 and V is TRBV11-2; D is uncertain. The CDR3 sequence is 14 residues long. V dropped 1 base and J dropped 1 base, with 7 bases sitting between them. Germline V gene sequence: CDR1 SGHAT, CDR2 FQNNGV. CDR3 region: CASSLALGNTEAFF. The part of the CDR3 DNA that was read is TGTGCCAGCAGCTTAGCACTTGGGAACACTGAA.

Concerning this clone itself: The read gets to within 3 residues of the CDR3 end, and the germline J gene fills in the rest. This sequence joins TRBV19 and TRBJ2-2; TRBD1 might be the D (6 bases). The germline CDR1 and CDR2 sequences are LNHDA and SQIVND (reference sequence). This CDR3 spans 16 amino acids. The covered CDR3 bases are TGTGCCAGTAGTCCCACAGGGATGAACAGTAATTCACCG. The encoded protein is CASSPTGMNSNSP. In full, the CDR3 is CASSPTGMNSNSPLFF.

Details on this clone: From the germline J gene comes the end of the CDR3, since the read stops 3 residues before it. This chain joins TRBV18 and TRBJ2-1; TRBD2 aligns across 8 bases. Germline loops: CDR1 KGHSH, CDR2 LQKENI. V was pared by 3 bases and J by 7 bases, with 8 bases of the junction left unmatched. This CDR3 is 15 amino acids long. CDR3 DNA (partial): TGTGCCAGCTCACCCGGGGGGGCCAGAAGGAATGAG. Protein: CASSPGGARRNE. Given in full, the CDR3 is CASSPGGARRNEQFF.